This TCR beta chain was identified in a study of T cells in women clearing cervical HPV infection. Across the whole study: Women with histologically confirmed HPV16-related CIN3 or worse, 2 with invasive cancer, served as cases. With HLA typing for only a few women, HLA confounding remains possible. Study-wide results and limits: A classifier using richness and V gene abundances reached an AUC of nearly 0.85.

This CDR3 contains 14 residues. Looked up from germline, CDR1 is SGHTS and CDR2 is YDEGEE. V shed 3 bases and J shed 1 base, with 10 bases lying between them. Some clones are missing from TCRdb's copy, which holds only in-frame ones; the method was immunoSEQ multiplex PCR. The sample yields 20,000 to 25,000 clones, of which the top ten take up about 5%. On this clone itself: Its antigen is currently unknown. Sequencing ends 3 residues short of the CDR3 end; the germline J gene provides the rest.

Cervical HPV DNA detected by MY09/MY11 PCR, typed by dot-blot. The sequencing sample was made of blood buffy coat. The genes are TRBV5-8 and TRBJ1-2; D gene ambiguous. The TCR comes from a woman between 18 and 69 years old with a cervical HPV16 infection that either progressed to CIN3+ or cleared (not recorded which). The covered CDR3 bases are TGTGCCAGCAGCTCCTCTGCAGTTAACTATGGC. Its translation: CASSSSAVNYG. The complete CDR3 sequence is CASSSSAVNYGYTF.